This T cell receptor beta chain was retrieved from a study of response to subunit inactivated influenza vaccine. CDR1 is SGHVS, CDR2 FQNEAQ, per germline. CDR3 length: 13 residues. The V gene end was trimmed by 3 bases and the J gene end by 7 bases; junction bases not matched to a gene: 4. Whole-study results and caveats: Only a handful of new T cells, the authors suggested, are recruited with each seasonal influenza vaccination.

TCRdb reanalysed the RT-PCR reads using MiXCR and keeps one entry per CDR3 protein. The sample lists 290,000 or so distinct CDR3 sequences, about 20% occurring once. Only a few counts were recorded for this clonotype. The antigen is not known. Sample: PBMCs from blood, taken 21 months after vaccination. This TCR derives from a man in his fifties or sixties who received an inactivated influenza vaccine. The chain carries TRBV7-8 and TRBJ1-1; 8 bases line up with TRBD1. Here the CDR3 reads CASSFAGGDEAFF. Here the CDR3 DNA reads TGTGCCAGCAGCTTCGCAGGGGGCGATGAAGCTTTCTTT.